The rows below give T cell receptor beta chains drawn from one sample of a study of cytomegalovirus exposure and HLA in healthy donors. Assay used: immunoSEQ multiplex PCR; TCRdb lists only in-frame clones, some missing. Among some 270,000 clones, approximately 80% were seen once, and the ten largest hold 0.3%. The sample comprised PBMCs. The source is a girl aged 2 to 9 in good health and CMV-seronegative. The CDR3 runs from the conserved cysteine through the conserved F or W. Each record gives: V gene, J gene, D gene, clone size, CDR3 protein, CDR3 DNA. The D gene is left open where the match is weak. Clone size is given for some rows only: seen once, a few or many times, or a class if the clone is expanded.

TRBV19,TRBJ1-6,NA,NA,CASSAGRLGNSPLHF,TGTGCCAGTAGTGCTGGGCGACTAGGGAATTCACCCCTCCACTTT
TRBV6-1,TRBJ2-3,NA,NA,CASSVWGGASTDTQYF,TGTGCCAGCAGTGTATGGGGGGGGGCAAGTACAGATACGCAGTATTTT
TRBV6-6,TRBJ2-3,TRBD2,NA,CASSGKAGGPGDTQYF,TGTGCCAGCAGTGGTAAAGCGGGAGGGCCCGGAGATACGCAGTATTTT
TRBV29-1,TRBJ2-3,TRBD2,NA,CSVSGLAATDTQYF,TGCAGCGTATCCGGGCTAGCGGCTACAGATACGCAGTATTTT
TRBV18,TRBJ1-5,NA,NA,CASSPGQRNQPQHF,TGTGCCAGCTCACCTGGACAGCGGAATCAGCCCCAGCATTTT
TRBV27,TRBJ1-2,NA,NA,CASSLSIGGYYGYTF,TGTGCCAGCAGTTTATCGATCGGCGGATACTATGGCTACACCTTC
TRBV2,TRBJ1-2,TRBD1,NA,CASSTRTGGYGYTF,TGTGCCAGCAGTACAAGGACAGGGGGATATGGCTACACCTTC
TRBV30,TRBJ2-3,NA,NA,CAWSPGDTQYF,TGTGCCTGGAGCCCCGGGGATACGCAGTATTTT
TRBV28,TRBJ1-5,NA,few,CASSLNFAGGNQPQHF,TGTGCCAGCAGTTTAAATTTTGCGGGGGGCAATCAGCCCCAGCATTTT
TRBV2,TRBJ1-5,NA,NA,CASSPFGGDNQPQHF,TGTGCCAGCAGCCCGTTTGGAGGAGATAATCAGCCCCAGCATTTT
TRBV18,TRBJ1-4,TRBD1,NA,CASSQTGQYNEKLFF,TGTGCCAGCTCACAGACGGGACAGTATAATGAAAAACTGTTTTTT
TRBV7-3,TRBJ1-1,TRBD1,NA,CASSLTVGQGFEAFF,TGTGCCAGCAGCTTAACCGTGGGACAGGGGTTTGAAGCTTTCTTT
TRBV4-2,TRBJ1-1,NA,NA,CASSQVLGENTEAFF,TGTGCCAGCAGCCAAGTTTTAGGGGAGAACACTGAAGCTTTCTTT
TRBV7-6,TRBJ2-7,TRBD1,once,CASSLDDREPYEQYF,TGTGCCAGCAGCTTGGACGACAGGGAGCCTTACGAGCAGTACTTC
TRBV28,TRBJ1-4,TRBD1,NA,CASSLDQGAGEKLFF,TGTGCCAGCAGTTTAGACCAGGGGGCCGGTGAAAAACTGTTTTTT
TRBV5-4,TRBJ2-7,NA,NA,CASSYQTRTYEQYF,TGTGCCAGCAGCTATCAGACTCGCACCTACGAGCAGTACTTC
TRBV6-6,TRBJ2-7,NA,NA,CASRPTRGGPTEQYF,TGTGCCAGCAGACCAACAAGGGGGGGCCCTACCGAGCAGTACTTC
TRBV7-9,TRBJ1-4,NA,NA,CSSPGTPNEKLFF,TGTTCCAGCCCCGGGACACCTAATGAAAAACTGTTTTTT
TRBV29-1,TRBJ2-7,TRBD1,few,CSVLPGTGGGVFF,TGCAGCGTCTTACCTGGGACAGGGGGCGGGGTGTTCTTC
TRBV4-2,TRBJ1-4,TRBD1,few,CASSQVGAGTDNEKLFF,TGTGCCAGCAGCCAAGTAGGCGCCGGGACAGATAATGAAAAACTGTTTTTT
TRBV9,TRBJ1-3,TRBD1,NA,CASSVGTGGNTIYF,TGTGCCAGCAGCGTGGGGACAGGTGGAAACACCATATATTTT
TRBV11-2,TRBJ2-7,NA,NA,CASTLGAGARSYEQYF,TGTGCCAGCACCCTTGGGGCAGGGGCGAGATCCTACGAGCAGTACTTC
TRBV10-2,TRBJ2-7,TRBD2,few,CASSERASGSFHEQYF,TGCGCCAGCAGCGAGCGGGCTAGCGGGAGCTTTCACGAGCAGTACTTC
TRBV4-1,TRBJ2-5,NA,NA,CASSSRRLSGETQYF,TGCGCCAGCAGCTCAAGGCGGCTAAGCGGGGAGACCCAGTACTTC
TRBV29-1,TRBJ2-1,NA,NA,CSVEGSRGYEQFF,TGCAGCGTTGAAGGGAGTAGGGGTTATGAGCAGTTCTTC
TRBV7-9,TRBJ1-2,NA,NA,CASSLRRRAGDYGYTF,TGTGCCAGCAGCCTTAGGCGCAGGGCTGGTGACTATGGCTACACCTTC
TRBV7-9,TRBJ1-6,TRBD1,NA,CASSLRDRRDQSPLHF,TGTGCCAGCAGCTTAAGGGACAGACGGGACCAGTCCCCCCTCCACTTT
TRBV2,TRBJ2-3,TRBD2,NA,CASSEFQRGNTDTQYF,TGTGCCAGCAGTGAATTCCAGCGGGGGAACACAGATACGCAGTATTTT
TRBV6-6,TRBJ1-4,TRBD1,NA,CASRWDRGEYEKLFF,TGTGCCAGCAGATGGGACAGGGGGGAGTATGAAAAACTGTTTTTT
TRBV29-1,TRBJ1-2,NA,NA,CSVERRIANYGYTF,TGCAGCGTTGAAAGGAGGATAGCTAACTATGGCTACACCTTC
TRBV7-9,TRBJ2-7,NA,NA,CASSLPGFEQYF,TGTGCCAGCAGCTTACCCGGGTTCGAGCAGTACTTC
TRBV11-3,TRBJ1-1,NA,NA,CASSNDGGAPVTEAFF,TGTGCCAGCAGCAACGACGGAGGGGCCCCGGTCACTGAAGCTTTCTTT
TRBV29-1,TRBJ2-3,TRBD2,NA,CSAASGGGRTDTQYF,TGCAGCGCGGCGAGTGGCGGGGGGCGAACAGATACGCAGTATTTT
TRBV7-2,TRBJ1-1,NA,NA,CASSLVRGLGTEAFF,TGTGCCAGCAGCTTAGTTCGGGGTTTGGGGACTGAAGCTTTCTTT
TRBV2,TRBJ2-3,NA,NA,CASGGLWVYTDTQYF,TGTGCCAGCGGAGGACTTTGGGTCTACACAGATACGCAGTATTTT
TRBV7-8,TRBJ2-3,NA,NA,CASSIYGDPTDTQYF,TGTGCCAGCAGCATATACGGGGATCCCACAGATACGCAGTATTTT
TRBV27,TRBJ2-7,TRBD2,NA,CASSPMGLAGGLYEQYF,TGTGCCAGCAGTCCAATGGGGCTAGCGGGAGGATTGTACGAGCAGTACTTC
TRBV28,TRBJ2-7,NA,NA,CASSLGTPSYEQYF,TGTGCCAGCAGTTTGGGGACACCCTCCTACGAGCAGTACTTC
TRBV29-1,TRBJ1-5,NA,NA,CSAQEGGRPQHF,TGCAGCGCCCAGGAGGGAGGTAGGCCCCAGCATTTT
TRBV9,TRBJ2-5,NA,NA,CASSVIGSGGETQYF,TGTGCCAGCAGCGTAATCGGTTCAGGCGGGGAGACCCAGTACTTC
TRBV5-1,TRBJ2-1,NA,NA,CASSNRENSNEQFF,TGCGCCAGCAGCAACCGGGAGAATAGCAATGAGCAGTTCTTC
TRBV27,TRBJ1-4,TRBD1,NA,CASSSGQATNEKLFF,TGTGCCAGCAGTTCCGGACAGGCAACTAATGAAAAACTGTTTTTT
TRBV4-1,TRBJ1-2,TRBD1,NA,CASSQPGQVNYGYTF,TGCGCCAGCAGCCAACCGGGACAGGTGAACTATGGCTACACCTTC
TRBV19,TRBJ2-2,TRBD2,NA,CASSISGTRRNGELFF,TGTGCCAGTAGTATTTCCGGGACTAGGAGGAACGGGGAGCTGTTTTTT
TRBV6-6,TRBJ1-4,TRBD1,NA,CASSYSPQGQGKLFF,TGTGCCAGCAGTTACTCGCCACAGGGGCAGGGAAAACTGTTTTTT
TRBV28,TRBJ1-4,NA,NA,CASSFAGGAGVNEKLFF,TGTGCCAGCAGTTTTGCCGGGGGCGCGGGGGTTAATGAAAAACTGTTTTTT
TRBV5-1,TRBJ1-4,TRBD1,few,CASSPGQANEKLFF,TGCGCCAGCAGCCCGGGACAGGCAAATGAAAAACTGTTTTTT
TRBV27,TRBJ1-5,NA,NA,CASSLWYGDQPQHF,TGTGCCAGCAGTTTATGGTACGGAGATCAGCCCCAGCATTTT
TRBV4-1,TRBJ2-7,NA,NA,CASSQRLDYEQYF,TGCGCCAGCAGCCAAAGACTAGACTACGAGCAGTACTTC
TRBV4-1,TRBJ2-4,TRBD1,few,CASSQGTGLAKNIQYF,TGCGCCAGCAGCCAGGGGACAGGACTAGCCAAAAACATTCAGTACTTC
TRBV23-1,TRBJ1-1,NA,NA,CASSQSTRVEDTEAFF,TGCGCCAGCAGTCAATCCACGAGGGTGGAGGACACTGAAGCTTTCTTT
TRBV7-9,TRBJ2-3,NA,NA,CASSLAQLTQYF,TGTGCCAGCAGCTTAGCGCAGTTAACGCAGTATTTT
TRBV10-3,TRBJ2-7,TRBD2,NA,CAISGLLAGGFYEQYF,TGTGCCATCAGTGGTCTACTAGCGGGGGGCTTCTACGAGCAGTACTTC
TRBV6-6,TRBJ2-7,TRBD1,NA,CASRQQGEYEQYF,TGTGCCAGCAGACAACAGGGGGAATACGAGCAGTACTTC
TRBV9,TRBJ2-2,NA,NA,CASSVVAREDTGELFF,TGTGCCAGCAGCGTCGTAGCCAGGGAGGACACCGGGGAGCTGTTTTTT